A selection of T cell receptor beta chains follows, all from one sample in a study of T cells in Graves' hyperthyroidism and ophthalmopathy. TCRdb reprocessed the multiplex PCR reads via MiXCR and lists one record per CDR3 protein. Of about 680,000 distinct CDR3 sequences listed, under 45% are singletons. The specimen sequenced was blood. The receptors come from a woman aged 40 to 50 with Graves' hyperthyroidism. Each CDR3 is given with its conserved first and last residue. The order of the fields is J gene, clone size, D gene, V gene, CDR3 DNA, CDR3 protein. A D gene is named only where the DNA matches it firmly. Size tells how often a clone was seen (once, few, many) or the class of an expanded clone, and some rows leave it out.

>TRBJ2-2|once|-|TRBV12-5
TGTGCTAGTGGTTTGGTACTCGGCAGGTCCAACACCGGGGAGCTGTTTTTT
CASGLVLGRSNTGELFF
>TRBJ2-7|few|-|TRBV7-2
TGTGCCAGCAGCTGGGGCATCGGGGCAAGGGGACCCTACGAGCAGTACTTC
CASSWGIGARGPYEQYF
>TRBJ2-2|-|-|TRBV5-1
TGCGCCAGCAGCTTGTTCCCGCAGGCGGAGCTGTTTTTT
CASSLFPQAELFF
>TRBJ1-2|-|TRBD1|TRBV7-2
TGTGCCAGCAGCCAGACCCAGCCGACAGGGGTTTATGGCTACACCTTC
CASSQTQPTGVYGYTF
>TRBJ2-7|-|-|TRBV7-9
TGTGCCAGCAGCGCGACGGACTTACCCTACGAGCAGTACTTC
CASSATDLPYEQYF
>TRBJ1-4|many|TRBD1|TRBV6-6
TGTGCCAGCACCTTAGACAGGGGTAATGAAAAACTGTTTTTT
CASTLDRGNEKLFF
>TRBJ2-7|many|TRBD1|TRBV29-1
TGCAGCGCCGGGGACAGCAAAGCTCTCGAGCAGTACTTC
CSAGDSKALEQYF
>TRBJ1-2|many|TRBD1|TRBV20-1
TGCAGTGCCACCCGGGACAGCGGGTATGGCTACACCTTC
CSATRDSGYGYTF
>TRBJ1-1|few|-|TRBV5-4
TGTGCCAGCAGCTTATCCGGGGGGGGTGGCACTGAAGCTTTCTTT
CASSLSGGGGTEAFF
>TRBJ2-7|-|-|TRBV7-9
TGTGCCAGCAGCTGGACGGAGACCGATACGCAGTACTTC
CASSWTETDTQYF
>TRBJ2-7|-|-|TRBV11-2
TGTGCCAGCAGCTTTGGTGAAACCTACGAGCAGTACTTC
CASSFGETYEQYF
>TRBJ2-2|few|-|TRBV13
TGTGCCAGCAGCTGGAGCGGGCCGAACACCGGGGAGCTGTTTTTT
CASSWSGPNTGELFF
>TRBJ1-3|many|-|TRBV15
TGTGCCACCAGCAACAGGGCCTCTGGAAACACCATATATTTT
CATSNRASGNTIYF
>TRBJ1-1|many|-|TRBV29-1
TGCAGCGCTACCGGGACAACAATGAACACTGAAGCTTTCTTT
CSATGTTMNTEAFF
>TRBJ1-2|-|TRBD1|TRBV24-1
TGTGCCACCTACGGAAGGCCGACAGGGGATCATGGCTACACCTTC
CATYGRPTGDHGYTF
>TRBJ1-4|few|-|TRBV7-9
TGTGCCAGCAGCCCCCGAGGGGGACCGAATGAAAAACTGTTTTTT
CASSPRGGPNEKLFF
>TRBJ2-5|many|-|TRBV4-1
TGCGCCAGCAGCCTCACCTTGGGGGAGACCCAGTACTTC
CASSLTLGETQYF
>TRBJ1-1|-|-|TRBV10-2
TGCGCCAGCAGTGATCTAGCGGGAGGGCCGGCCGGGGCCACTGAAGCTTTCTTT
CASSDLAGGPAGATEAFF
>TRBJ2-3|-|-|TRBV9
TGTGCCAGCAGCGAGGGGACGAGCAGCACAGATACGCAGTATTTT
CASSEGTSSTDTQYF
>TRBJ2-5|-|TRBD2|TRBV30
TGTGCCTGGAAGCTGAGCGGGAGTGGGGAGACCCAGTACTTC
CAWKLSGSGETQYF
>TRBJ1-6|many|TRBD1|TRBV10-3
TGTGCCATCAGTGATACGGGACAGCCAGGTTTGGCCCACTTT
CAISDTGQPGLAHF
>TRBJ1-1|few|-|TRBV13
TGTGCCAGCAGCTTCTGGGACCTCAGCAGGGACACTGAAGCTTTCTTT
CASSFWDLSRDTEAFF
>TRBJ1-2|few|TRBD1|TRBV7-9
TGTGCCAGTAGTATTGGCCCCCACAGGGGGCATGGTGGCTACACCTTC
CASSIGPHRGHGGYTF
>TRBJ2-3|-|TRBD2|TRBV15
TGTGCCACCAGCAGATCGGCGGGACTAGCGTCAGATACGCAGTATTTT
CATSRSAGLASDTQYF
>TRBJ1-1|-|-|TRBV7-8
TGTGCCAGCAGCCAAGTTCGGTGGACCACTGAAGCTTTCTTT
CASSQVRWTTEAFF
>TRBJ2-7|-|-|TRBV25-1
TGTGCCAGCAGGCCCGGGAGCTGGTACGAGCAGTACTTC
CASRPGSWYEQYF
>TRBJ1-5|many|-|TRBV6-6
TGTGCCAGCAGTTACTCCGGGGCGGGTAGCCCCCAGCATTTT
CASSYSGAGSPQHF
>TRBJ1-5|-|-|TRBV11-2
TGTGCCGGCAGCTGGGGGAACGCGTATCAGCCCCAGCATTTT
CAGSWGNAYQPQHF